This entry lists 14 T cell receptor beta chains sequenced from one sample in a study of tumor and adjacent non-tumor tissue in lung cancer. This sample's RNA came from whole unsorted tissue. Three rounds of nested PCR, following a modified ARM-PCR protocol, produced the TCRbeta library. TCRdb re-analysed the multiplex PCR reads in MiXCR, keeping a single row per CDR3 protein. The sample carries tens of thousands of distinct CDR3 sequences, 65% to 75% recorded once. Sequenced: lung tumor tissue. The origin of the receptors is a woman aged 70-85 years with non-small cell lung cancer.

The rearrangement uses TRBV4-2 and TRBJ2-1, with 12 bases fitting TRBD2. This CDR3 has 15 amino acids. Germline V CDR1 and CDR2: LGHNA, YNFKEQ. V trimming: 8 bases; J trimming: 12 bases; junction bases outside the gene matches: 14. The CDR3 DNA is TGTGCCAGCGCCCAGATGACTAGCGGGAGTGATGGGCAGTTCTTC. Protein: CASAQMTSGSDGQFF.

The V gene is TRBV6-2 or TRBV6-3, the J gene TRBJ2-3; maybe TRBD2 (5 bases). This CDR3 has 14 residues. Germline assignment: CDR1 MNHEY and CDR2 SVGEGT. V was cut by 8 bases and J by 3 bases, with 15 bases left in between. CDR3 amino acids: CASLIAGGTDTQYF. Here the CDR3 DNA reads TGTGCCAGCCTCATAGCTGGAGGAACAGATACGCAGTATTTT.

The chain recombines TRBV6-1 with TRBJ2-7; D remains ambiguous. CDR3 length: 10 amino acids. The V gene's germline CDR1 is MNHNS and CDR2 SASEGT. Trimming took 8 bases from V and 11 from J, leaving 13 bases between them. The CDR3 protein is CASGSVRKYF. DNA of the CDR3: TGTGCCAGCGGCAGTGTGAGGAAGTACTTC.

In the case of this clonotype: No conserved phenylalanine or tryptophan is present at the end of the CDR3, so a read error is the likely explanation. CDR3 sequence reads: CSVPGTGAGMNTEAFY. The CDR3 DNA reads TGCAGCGTACCGGGGACAGGGGCAGGGATGAACACTGAAGCTTTCTAT. The chain is built from TRBV29-1 and TRBJ1-1, with 10 bases identical to TRBD1. Germline V lookup: CDR1 SQVTM, CDR2 ANQGSEA. The CDR3 is 16 amino acids. V trimming: 6 bases; J trimming: 0 bases; junction bases outside the gene matches: 10.

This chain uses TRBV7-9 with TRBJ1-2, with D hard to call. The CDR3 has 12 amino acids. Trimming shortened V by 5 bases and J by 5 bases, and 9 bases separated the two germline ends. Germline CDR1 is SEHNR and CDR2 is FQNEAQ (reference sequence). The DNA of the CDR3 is TGTGCCAGCAGCCCCACCAGTTATGGCTACACCTTC. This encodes CASSPTSYGYTF.

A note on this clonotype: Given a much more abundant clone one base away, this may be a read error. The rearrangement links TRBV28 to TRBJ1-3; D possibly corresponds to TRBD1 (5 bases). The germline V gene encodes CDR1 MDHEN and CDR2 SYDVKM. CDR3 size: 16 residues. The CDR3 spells CANSTPGGISGNTIYF. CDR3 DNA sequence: TGTGCCAACAGTACCCCTGGGGGGATCTCTGGAAACACCATATATTTT.

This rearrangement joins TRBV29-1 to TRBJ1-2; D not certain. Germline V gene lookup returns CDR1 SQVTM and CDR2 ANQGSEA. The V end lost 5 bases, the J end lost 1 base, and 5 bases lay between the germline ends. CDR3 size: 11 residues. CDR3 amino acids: CSVQGNYGYTF. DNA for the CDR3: TGCAGCGTTCAAGGTAACTATGGCTACACCTTC.

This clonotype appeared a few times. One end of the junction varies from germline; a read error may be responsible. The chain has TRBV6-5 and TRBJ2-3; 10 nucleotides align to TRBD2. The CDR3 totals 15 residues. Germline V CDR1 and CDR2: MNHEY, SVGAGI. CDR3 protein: CVSSGTSVGTDTQYF. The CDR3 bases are TGTGTCAGCAGTGGGACTAGCGTAGGTACAGATACGCAGTATTTT.

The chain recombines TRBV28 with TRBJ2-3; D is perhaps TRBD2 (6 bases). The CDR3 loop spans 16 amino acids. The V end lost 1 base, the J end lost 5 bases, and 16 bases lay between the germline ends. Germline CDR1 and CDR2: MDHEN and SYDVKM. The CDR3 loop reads CASSLSLAWAEDTQYF. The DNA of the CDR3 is TGTGCCAGCAGTTTATCCCTAGCGTGGGCCGAAGATACGCAGTATTTT.

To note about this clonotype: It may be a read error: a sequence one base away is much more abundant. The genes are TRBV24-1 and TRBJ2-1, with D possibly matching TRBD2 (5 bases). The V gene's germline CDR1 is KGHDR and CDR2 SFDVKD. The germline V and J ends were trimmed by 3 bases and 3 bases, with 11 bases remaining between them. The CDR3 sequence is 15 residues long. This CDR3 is CATSDQWTRYNEQFF. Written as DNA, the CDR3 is TGTGCCACCAGTGATCAGTGGACTCGCTACAATGAGCAGTTCTTC.

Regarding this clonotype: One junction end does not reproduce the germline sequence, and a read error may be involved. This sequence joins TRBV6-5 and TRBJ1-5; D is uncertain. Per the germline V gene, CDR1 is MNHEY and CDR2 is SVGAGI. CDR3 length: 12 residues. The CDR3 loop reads CASSPTTQPLHF. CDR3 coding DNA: TGTGCCAGCAGTCCTACTACTCAACCCCTGCATTTT.

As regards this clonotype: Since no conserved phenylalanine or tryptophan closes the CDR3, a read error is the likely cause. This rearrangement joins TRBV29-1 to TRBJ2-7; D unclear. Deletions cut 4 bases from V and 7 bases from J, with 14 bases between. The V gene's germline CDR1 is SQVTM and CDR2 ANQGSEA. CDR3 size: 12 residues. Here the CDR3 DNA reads TGCAGCGTTGGGGCTCGATACTATGAGCAGTACATC. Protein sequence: CSVGARYYEQYI.

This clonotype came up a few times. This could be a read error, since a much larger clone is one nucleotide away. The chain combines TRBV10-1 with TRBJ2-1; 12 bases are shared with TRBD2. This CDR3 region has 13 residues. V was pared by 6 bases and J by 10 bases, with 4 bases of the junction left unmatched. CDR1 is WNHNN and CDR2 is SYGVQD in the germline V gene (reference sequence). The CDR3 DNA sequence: TGCGCCAGCAGCCGACTAGCGGGAGCCGAGCAGTTCTTC. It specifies CASSRLAGAEQFF.

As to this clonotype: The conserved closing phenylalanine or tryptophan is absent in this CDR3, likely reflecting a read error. The CDR3 bases are TGCGCCAGCAGTTTGCCGGGGCGAGAAACCTACGAGCAGTACATC. Translation gives CASSLPGRETYEQYI. The rearrangement joins TRBV5-1 to TRBJ2-7, with D tentatively TRBD1 or TRBD2 (5 bases each). Germline CDR1 and CDR2: SGHRS and YFSETQ. The V gene lost 5 bases and the J gene lost 2 bases, with 17 bases spanning the gap. The CDR3 contains 15 residues.